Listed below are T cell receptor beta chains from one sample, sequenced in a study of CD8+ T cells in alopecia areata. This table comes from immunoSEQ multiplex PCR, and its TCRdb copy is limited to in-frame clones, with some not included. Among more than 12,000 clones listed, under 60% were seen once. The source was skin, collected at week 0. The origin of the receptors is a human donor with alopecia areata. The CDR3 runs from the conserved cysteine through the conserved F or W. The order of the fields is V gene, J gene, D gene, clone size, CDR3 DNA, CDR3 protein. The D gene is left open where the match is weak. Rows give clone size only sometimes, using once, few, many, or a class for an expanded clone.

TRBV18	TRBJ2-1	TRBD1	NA	TGTGCCAGCTCACCCGGACAGGGGGTGCAGTTCTTC	CASSPGQGVQFF
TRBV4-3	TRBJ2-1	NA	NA	TGCGCCAGCAGCCAAGATAGAGACAATGAGCAGTTCTTC	CASSQDRDNEQFF
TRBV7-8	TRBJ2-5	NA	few	TGTGCCAGCAGCTATCGCCGGGACCTACAGGAGACCCAGTACTTC	CASSYRRDLQETQYF
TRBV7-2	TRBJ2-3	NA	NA	TGTGCCAGCAGGCCCCAACCGGGGGCGGATACGCAGTATTTT	CASRPQPGADTQYF
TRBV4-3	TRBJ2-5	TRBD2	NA	TGCGCCAGCAGCCAAGATGGGACTAGCGGGGTGGAGACCCAGTACTTC	CASSQDGTSGVETQYF
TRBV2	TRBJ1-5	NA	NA	TGTGCCAGCAGGGAGAACAGGAGGGACAATCAGCCCCAGCATTTT	CASRENRRDNQPQHF
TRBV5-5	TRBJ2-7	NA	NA	TGTGCCAGCAGCTCCCGGGACCGCAACTCCTACGAGCAGTACTTC	CASSSRDRNSYEQYF
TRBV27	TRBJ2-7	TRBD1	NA	TGTGCCAGCCTGGGACAGGGACTCTCGAGCTACGAGCAGTACTTC	CASLGQGLSSYEQYF
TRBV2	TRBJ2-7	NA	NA	TGTGCCAGCAGTCTCCAAGGGCCCTCCTACGAGCAGTACTTC	CASSLQGPSYEQYF
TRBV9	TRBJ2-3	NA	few	TGTGCCAGCCGCAGTGGGGGGGGCTTCACAGATACGCAGTATTTT	CASRSGGGFTDTQYF
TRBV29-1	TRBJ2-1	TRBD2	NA	TGCAGCGTTGGGAAACTAGCGGATCCTTACAATGAGCAGTTCTTC	CSVGKLADPYNEQFF
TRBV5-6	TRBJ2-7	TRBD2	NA	TGTGCCAGCAGCTTATTAGCGGGGGGGCAGTACGAGCAGTACTTC	CASSLLAGGQYEQYF
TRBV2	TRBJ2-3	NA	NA	TGTGCCAGCAACGGGGGACAGCGGATAACAGATACGCAGTATTTT	CASNGGQRITDTQYF
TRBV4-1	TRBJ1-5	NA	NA	TGCGCCAGCAGCCAAGAACGGATCAATCAGCCCCAGCATTTT	CASSQERINQPQHF
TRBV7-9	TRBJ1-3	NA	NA	TGTGCCAGCAGCTTAGCAGGGGGCTCTGGAAACACCATATATTTT	CASSLAGGSGNTIYF
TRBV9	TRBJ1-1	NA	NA	TGTGCCAGCAGCGCTACTGCGCACCCCACTGAAGCTTTCTTT	CASSATAHPTEAFF
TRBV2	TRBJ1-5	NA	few	TGTGCCAGCAGTGAAGATGGAAGGAATCAGCCCCAGCATTTT	CASSEDGRNQPQHF
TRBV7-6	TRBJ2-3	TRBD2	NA	TGTGCCAGCAGCGCCCGACTAGCGCGGGTGGATACGCAGTATTTT	CASSARLARVDTQYF
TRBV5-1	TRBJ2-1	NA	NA	TGCGCCAGCAGGAGTTTAGGACGATCAAACAATGAGCAGTTCTTC	CASRSLGRSNNEQFF
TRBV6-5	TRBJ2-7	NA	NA	TGTGCCAGCAGTTACAACCAGCAAACCTACGAGCAGTACTTC	CASSYNQQTYEQYF
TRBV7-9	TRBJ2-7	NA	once	TGTGCCAGCAGCTTAGCGGATAGTCTTCTAGCCTACGAGCAGTACTTC	CASSLADSLLAYEQYF
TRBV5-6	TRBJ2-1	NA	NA	TGTGCCAGCAGCTCGTGGGACAATGAGCAGTTCTTC	CASSSWDNEQFF
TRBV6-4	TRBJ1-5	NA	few	TGTGCCAGCAGTGACTCGCGAGGGCAGCCCCAGCATTTT	CASSDSRGQPQHF
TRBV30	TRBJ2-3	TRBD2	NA	TGTGCCTGGGTTAGCGGGGGTCCCACAGATACGCAGTATTTT	CAWVSGGPTDTQYF
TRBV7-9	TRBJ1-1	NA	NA	TGTGCCAGCACCCTTGGGGAAGCTAGGAACACTGAAGCTTTCTTT	CASTLGEARNTEAFF
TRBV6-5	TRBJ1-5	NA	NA	TGTGCCAGCAGCACCAACACGGATCAGCCCCAGCATTTT	CASSTNTDQPQHF
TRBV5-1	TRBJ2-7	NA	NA	TGCGCCAGCAGCTTGGCCTTCGGGCCTTCCAAGTCTCCCAGCTCCTACGAGCAGTACTTC	CASSLAFGPSKSPSSYEQYF
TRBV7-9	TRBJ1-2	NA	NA	TGTGCCAGCAGCTCCAGGGACATCCGGCTAGGGGGCTACACCTTC	CASSSRDIRLGGYTF
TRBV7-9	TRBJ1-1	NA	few	TGTGCCAGCAGCTCGACCCGGGAAGAAGCTTTCTTT	CASSSTREEAFF
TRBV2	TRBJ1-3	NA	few	TGTGCCAGCAGTGAGATGTACAACACCATATATTTT	CASSEMYNTIYF
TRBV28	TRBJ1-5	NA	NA	TGTGCCAGCACCCCTGGGGGTCCCGGGAATCAGCCCCAGCATTTT	CASTPGGPGNQPQHF
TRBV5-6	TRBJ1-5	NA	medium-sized	TGTGCCAGCAGCTTGGTTGGAAATCAGCCCCAGCATTTT	CASSLVGNQPQHF
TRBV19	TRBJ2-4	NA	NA	TGTGCCAGTAGTACGTTCCGGGGGCATACGGGCAAAAACATTCAGTACTTC	CASSTFRGHTGKNIQYF
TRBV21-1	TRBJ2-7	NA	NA	TGTGCCAGCAGCAAACATGCCAGGGCCTACGAGCAGTACTTC	CASSKHARAYEQYF
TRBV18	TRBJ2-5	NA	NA	TGTGCCAGCCAGGAGCAGGGGATCCAAGAGACCCAGTACTTC	CASQEQGIQETQYF
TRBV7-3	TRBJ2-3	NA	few	TGTGCCAGCAGCTTCAGGGGGGCTGGGACAGATACGCAGTATTTT	CASSFRGAGTDTQYF
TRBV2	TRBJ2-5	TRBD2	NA	TGTGCCAGCAGGACTAGGACTAGCGGGGCGAAGACCCAGTACTTC	CASRTRTSGAKTQYF
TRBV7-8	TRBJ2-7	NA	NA	TGTGCCAGCAGCTTTGGCGGGGTTTTAAACGAGCAGTACTTC	CASSFGGVLNEQYF
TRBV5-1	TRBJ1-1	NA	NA	TGCGCCAGCAGCTTGGGACAGCATATGAACACTGAAGCTTTCTTT	CASSLGQHMNTEAFF
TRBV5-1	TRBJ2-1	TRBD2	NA	TGCGCCAGCAGCTTGGTGGTAGCGGGGGGCAATGAGCAGTTCTTC	CASSLVVAGGNEQFF
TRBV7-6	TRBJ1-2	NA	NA	TGTGCCAGCAGGAGGGAGGGGACGAGCGGCTACACCTTC	CASRREGTSGYTF
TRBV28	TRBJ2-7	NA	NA	TGTGCCACCAGGGTAGGCGGCTCCTACGAGCAGTACTTC	CATRVGGSYEQYF
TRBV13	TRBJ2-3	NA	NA	TGTGCCAGCAGCTTAGCCGGGGTTCGAAAAGGTACGCAGTATTTT	CASSLAGVRKGTQYF
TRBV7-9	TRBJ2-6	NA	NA	TGTGCCAGCAGCCCCCCAATTGGGGCCAACGTCCTGACTTTC	CASSPPIGANVLTF
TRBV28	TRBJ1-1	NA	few	TGTGCCAGCAGTTTAGCTCGCCCGAACACTGAAGCTTTCTTT	CASSLARPNTEAFF
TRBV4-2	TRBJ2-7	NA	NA	TGTGCCAGCAGCCAAGCGTTAGGGAGCAGTCCCTACGAGCAGTACTTC	CASSQALGSSPYEQYF
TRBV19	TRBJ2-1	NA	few	TGTGCCAGTAGTTCCGGGGGATCGGAGTTCTTC	CASSSGGSEFF
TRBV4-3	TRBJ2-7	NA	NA	TGCGCCAGCAGCCAAGAGTCAGGCTACGAGCAGTACTTC	CASSQESGYEQYF
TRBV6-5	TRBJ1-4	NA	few	TGTGCCAGCAGAAAGTGGACAGACACTAATGAAAAACTGTTTTTT	CASRKWTDTNEKLFF
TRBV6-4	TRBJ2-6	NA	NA	TGTGCCAGCAGTTCCGAGATCTCTGGGGCCAACGTCCTGACTTTC	CASSSEISGANVLTF
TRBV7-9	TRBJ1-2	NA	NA	TGTGCCAGCAGCCCCCGAATCCGGGTTAGTCTAAACGGTGGCTACACCTTC	CASSPRIRVSLNGGYTF
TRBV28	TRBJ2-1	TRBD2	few	TGTGCCAGCAGTTTATTCGGGGGGAGCTCCTACAATGAGCAGTTCTTC	CASSLFGGSSYNEQFF
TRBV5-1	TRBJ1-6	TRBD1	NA	TGCGCCAGCAGCTTGTTGGACAGGGATGATTCACCCCTCCACTTT	CASSLLDRDDSPLHF
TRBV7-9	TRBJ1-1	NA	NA	TGTGCCAGCAGCTTAGGGTTGACGCGGGGGTCCGAAGGTGCTTTCTTT	CASSLGLTRGSEGAFF
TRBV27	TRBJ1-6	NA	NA	TGTGCCAGCAGTTTAATGCCCGGGATGAGTAATTCACCCCTCCACTTT	CASSLMPGMSNSPLHF
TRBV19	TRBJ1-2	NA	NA	TGTGCCAGTAGTATTGCGGTCCCCCCGACCTATGGCTACACCTTC	CASSIAVPPTYGYTF
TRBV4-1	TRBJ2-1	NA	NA	TGCGCCAGCAGCCAAGAAGGAGTGGGGCCTAGCTCCTACAATGAGCAGTTCTTC	CASSQEGVGPSSYNEQFF